The entry below gives a single T cell receptor (beta chain) sequence along with its context. V lost 3 bases and J lost 1, with 10 bases in between. This CDR3 contains 15 residues. CDR1 is KGHSH and CDR2 is LQKENI in the germline V gene. The sample is drawn from a study of blood T cell repertoires in COVID-19. Study-wide background: Donors in the United States, Italy and Spain gave samples during acute or convalescent COVID-19. Sources were T cells, B-cell-depleted T cells, or PBMCs; the material itself was cDNA or gDNA.

Under the authors' procedure: Reference gene primer amplification yielded estimated nucleated cell counts. Data came from immunoSEQ multiplex PCR; TCRdb stores just in-frame clones and leaves some out. V, J and clone size are taken as reported in that table, and D and trimming were inferred from the DNA itself. The sample includes over 45,000 clones, around 88% of them seen just once. The material sequenced was peripheral blood. This chain joins TRBV18 and TRBJ2-1; D is uncertain. This TCR came from a human donor in a cohort sampled during active COVID-19. CDR3 protein: CASSPARLSYNEQFF. CDR3 nucleotides: TGTGCCAGCTCACCGGCGAGGTTGTCCTACAATGAGCAGTTCTTC.